The 15 T cell receptor beta chains listed next were all sequenced from one sample in a study of technical replicates of blood from a few donors. Clones were sequenced by immunoSEQ multiplex PCR, and TCRdb holds only the in-frame ones, with some missing. The sample has about 72,000 clones; just under 97% are singletons. Sequencing was done on a sample of T cells isolated from PBMCs. These receptors all come from a human donor in good health.

CDR3: CASSLRDRGPNEQFF. The CDR3 DNA reads as TGTGCCAGCAGCTTGAGGGACAGGGGGCCCAATGAGCAGTTCTTC. V gene TRBV5-6 combines with J gene TRBJ2-1, with TRBD1 matching over 12 bases. This CDR3 comprises 15 residues. In germline, CDR1 is SGHDT, CDR2 YYEEEE. V trimming: 1 base; J trimming: 6 bases; junction bases outside the gene matches: 2.

The rearrangement uses TRBV27 and TRBJ2-2; D possibly corresponds to TRBD2 (6 bases). From germline, CDR1 is MNHEY and CDR2 SMNVEV (reference sequence). The germline V and J ends were trimmed by 1 base and 7 bases, with 13 bases remaining between them. CDR3 size: 15 residues. This CDR3 reads CASSLLRLGGGELFF. CDR3 DNA sequence: TGTGCCAGCAGTTTATTACGGTTGGGGGGCGGGGAGCTGTTTTTT.

The V and J genes are TRBV5-1 and TRBJ2-7, with 8 bases lining up with TRBD1. Germline V gene lookup returns CDR1 SGHRS and CDR2 YFSETQ. The CDR3 spans 13 residues. Trimming cost V 2 bases and J 5 bases; bases outside gene matches: 3. CDR3 DNA sequence: TGCGCCAGCAGCTTTACGGGACAGGACGAGCAGTACTTC. Protein sequence: CASSFTGQDEQYF.

V usage is TRBV27 and J usage is TRBJ2-1; 11 positions agree with TRBD2. This CDR3 region has 15 residues. V lost 3 bases, J lost 2 bases, and 0 bases stayed unmatched. Germline CDR1 reads MNHEY; CDR2 reads SMNVEV (reference sequence). The CDR3 nucleotides are TGTGCCAGCAGTTTTAGCGGGAGGGCCTACAATGAGCAGTTCTTC. This sequence encodes CASSFSGRAYNEQFF.

This clone was observed a handful of times. V and J are TRBV4-1 and TRBJ2-7; 11 bases are shared with TRBD2. Looked up from germline, CDR1 is MGHRA and CDR2 is YSYEKL. V dropped 5 bases and J dropped 4; count of bases not matched to a gene: 7. There are 15 residues in the CDR3. The CDR3 spells CASSTGTSGTYEQYF. CDR3 nucleotide sequence: TGCGCCAGCAGCACGGGGACTAGCGGTACTTACGAGCAGTACTTC.

Here the CDR3 DNA reads TGTGCCAGCAGCTTGGTGGGTAATATCTTAGCTCAGCCCCAGCATTTT. Translating gives CASSLVGNILAQPQHF. The rearrangement links TRBV5-5 to TRBJ1-5; no firm D call. V lost 0 bases and J 6 bases, leaving 16 bases between the germline ends. Germline loops: CDR1 SGHKS, CDR2 YYEKEE (reference sequence). The CDR3 is 16 amino acids.

The chain is built from TRBV7-2 and TRBJ1-3; 7 bases match TRBD1. Unmatched junction bases numbered 5, after V lost 3 bases and J lost 0 bases. Germline CDR1 and CDR2: SGHTA and FQGNSA. The CDR3 totals 16 residues. This chain's CDR3 is CASSFYRDSSGNTIYF. In DNA form, the CDR3 reads TGTGCCAGCAGCTTCTACCGGGACAGCTCTGGAAACACCATATATTTT.

The chain couples TRBV27 to TRBJ1-2; 10 positions agree with TRBD1. V shed 2 bases and J 7 bases; nucleotides not matched to a gene: 4. CDR3 length: 14 amino acids. Germline CDR1 reads MNHEY; CDR2 reads SMNVEV (reference sequence). DNA for the CDR3: TGTGCCAGCAGTTTAACTTGGACAGGGGGTGGCTACACCTTC. Amino acid sequence: CASSLTWTGGGYTF.

The rearrangement links TRBV9 to TRBJ2-7, with 9 bases matching TRBD2. J was trimmed by 3 bases and V by 0 bases; bases with no gene match: 4. The germline CDR1 and CDR2 sequences are SGDLS and YYNGEE. The CDR3 spans 15 residues. The CDR3 spells CASSVGVAGDYEQYF. As DNA, the CDR3 is TGTGCCAGCAGCGTAGGTGTAGCGGGAGACTACGAGCAGTACTTC.

The rearrangement uses TRBV4-1 and TRBJ2-2; TRBD1 matches at 7 bases. The CDR3 length is 14 residues. Germline assignment: CDR1 MGHRA and CDR2 YSYEKL. The trim removed 2 bases at V and 6 bases at J, leaving 3 bases unmatched. This chain's CDR3 is CASSQPQGAGELFF. In DNA, the CDR3 is TGCGCCAGCAGCCAACCTCAGGGGGCCGGGGAGCTGTTTTTT.

The rearrangement links TRBV7-9 to TRBJ1-2; D call uncertain. Germline V gene lookup returns CDR1 SEHNR and CDR2 FQNEAQ (reference sequence). This CDR3 spans 15 amino acids. Trimming pared 1 base from V and 3 bases from J, leaving 12 bases between. The CDR3 loop is CASSLESAGDYGYTF. Here the CDR3 DNA reads TGTGCCAGCAGCTTAGAATCGGCAGGCGACTATGGCTACACCTTC.

This chain uses TRBV30 with TRBJ1-6, with D possibly TRBD1 on 5 matching bases. Trimming left V 4 bases short and J 8 bases short, with 9 bases between. The CDR3 is 12 residues long. The V gene's germline CDR1 is GTSNPN and CDR2 SVGIG (reference sequence). The CDR3 DNA reads TGTGCCTGGAAAGGGGAGGATTCACCCCTCCACTTT. Amino acids: CAWKGEDSPLHF.

The chain employs TRBV9 and TRBJ2-2; D uncertain. Trimming took off 3 bases at V and 1 base at J, with 4 bases between the two ends. The CDR3 runs 13 residues. Per the germline V gene, CDR1 is SGDLS and CDR2 is YYNGEE. The CDR3 loop is CASSAQNTGELFF. CDR3 coding DNA: TGTGCCAGCAGCGCACAGAACACCGGGGAGCTGTTTTTT.

CDR3 protein: CASSARLAQQETQYF. In DNA form, the CDR3 reads TGTGCCAGCAGTGCCCGACTAGCCCAACAAGAGACCCAGTACTTC. V and J are TRBV6-6 and TRBJ2-5; 7 nucleotides align to TRBD2. The junction had 8 bases not matched to a gene; V was cut back by 5 bases and J by 2 bases. The CDR3 is 15 residues long. CDR1 is MNHNY, CDR2 SVGAGI, per germline (reference sequence).

The rearrangement uses TRBV19 and TRBJ1-2, with D possibly TRBD1 on 6 matching bases. Germline V gene lookup returns CDR1 LNHDA and CDR2 SQIVND (reference sequence). The length of the CDR3 is 16 residues. The V and J ends lost 2 bases and 3 bases respectively, with 16 bases between them. CDR3 protein: CASSISPGTRHYGYTF. The CDR3 DNA reads TGTGCCAGTAGTATATCCCCCGGGACAAGACACTATGGCTACACCTTC.